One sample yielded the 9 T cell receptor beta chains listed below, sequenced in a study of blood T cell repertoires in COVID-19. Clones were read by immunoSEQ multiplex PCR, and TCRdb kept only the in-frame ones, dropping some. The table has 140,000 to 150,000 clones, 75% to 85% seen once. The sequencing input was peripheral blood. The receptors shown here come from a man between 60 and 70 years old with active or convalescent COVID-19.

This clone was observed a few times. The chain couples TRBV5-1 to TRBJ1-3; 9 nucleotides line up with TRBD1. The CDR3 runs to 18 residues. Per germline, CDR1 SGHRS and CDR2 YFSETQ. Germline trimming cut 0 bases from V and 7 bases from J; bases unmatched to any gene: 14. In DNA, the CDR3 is TGCGCCAGCAGCTTGGAGTATGCCTACGGGACAGGGACGAACACCATATATTTT. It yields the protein CASSLEYAYGTGTNTIYF.

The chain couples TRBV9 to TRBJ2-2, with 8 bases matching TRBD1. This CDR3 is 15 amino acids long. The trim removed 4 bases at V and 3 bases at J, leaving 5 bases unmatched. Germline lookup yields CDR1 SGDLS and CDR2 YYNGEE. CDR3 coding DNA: TGTGCCAGCAGCCCGCGGACAGGGTACACCGGGGAGCTGTTTTTT. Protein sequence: CASSPRTGYTGELFF.

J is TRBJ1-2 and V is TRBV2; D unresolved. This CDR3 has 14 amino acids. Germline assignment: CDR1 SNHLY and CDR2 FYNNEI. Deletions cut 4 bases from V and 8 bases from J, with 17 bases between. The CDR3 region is CASSAPPGGHGYTF. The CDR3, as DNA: TGTGCCAGCAGTGCCCCTCCGGGAGGCCACGGCTACACCTTC.

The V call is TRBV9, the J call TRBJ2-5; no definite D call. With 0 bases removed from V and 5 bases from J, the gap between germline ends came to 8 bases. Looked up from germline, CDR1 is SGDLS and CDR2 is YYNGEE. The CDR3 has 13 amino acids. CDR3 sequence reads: CASSVGKEETQYF. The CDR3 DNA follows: TGTGCCAGCAGCGTAGGGAAGGAGGAGACCCAGTACTTC.

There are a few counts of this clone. CDR3: CASSVAQGSHTEAFF. Written as DNA, the CDR3 is TGTGCCAGCAGCGTAGCACAGGGGTCGCACACTGAAGCTTTCTTT. J is TRBJ1-1 and V is TRBV9, with 7 positions matching TRBD1. CDR1 and CDR2 (germline): SGDLS, YYNGEE. The CDR3 covers 15 residues. J was trimmed by 3 bases and V by 0 bases; bases with no gene match: 5.

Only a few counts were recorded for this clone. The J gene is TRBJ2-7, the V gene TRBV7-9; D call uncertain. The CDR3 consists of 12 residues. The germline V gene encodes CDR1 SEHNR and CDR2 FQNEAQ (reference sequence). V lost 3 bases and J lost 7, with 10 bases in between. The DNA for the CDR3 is TGTGCCAGCAGCTTTTCTTCGGGTGAGCAGTACTTC. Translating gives CASSFSSGEQYF. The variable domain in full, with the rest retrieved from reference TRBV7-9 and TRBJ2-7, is DTGVSQNPRHKITKRGQNVTFRCDPISEHNRLYWYRQTLGQGPEFLTYFQNEAQLEKSRLLSDRFSAERPKGSFSTLEIQRTEQGDSAMYLCASSFSSGEQYFGPGTRLTVT.

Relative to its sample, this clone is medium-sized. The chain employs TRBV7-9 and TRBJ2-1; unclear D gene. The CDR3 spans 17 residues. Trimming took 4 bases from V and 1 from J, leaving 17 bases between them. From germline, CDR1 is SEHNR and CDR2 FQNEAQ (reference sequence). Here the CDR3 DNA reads TGTGCCAGCAGCTCCCGCGACCCCCTCGGGTCCTACAATGAGCAGTTCTTC. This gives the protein CASSSRDPLGSYNEQFF.

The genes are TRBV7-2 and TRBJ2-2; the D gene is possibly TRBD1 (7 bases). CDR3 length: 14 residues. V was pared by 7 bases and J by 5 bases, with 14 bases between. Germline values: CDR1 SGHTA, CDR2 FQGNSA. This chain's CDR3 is CASTRQGGTGELFF. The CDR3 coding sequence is TGTGCCAGCACGAGACAGGGAGGAACCGGGGAGCTGTTTTTT.

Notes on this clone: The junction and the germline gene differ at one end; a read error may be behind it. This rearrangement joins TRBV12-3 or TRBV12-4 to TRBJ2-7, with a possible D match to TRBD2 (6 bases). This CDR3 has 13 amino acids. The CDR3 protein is CASRDLVSHEQYF. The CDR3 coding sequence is TGTGCCAGCCGGGACTTAGTCTCCCACGAGCAGTACTTC.